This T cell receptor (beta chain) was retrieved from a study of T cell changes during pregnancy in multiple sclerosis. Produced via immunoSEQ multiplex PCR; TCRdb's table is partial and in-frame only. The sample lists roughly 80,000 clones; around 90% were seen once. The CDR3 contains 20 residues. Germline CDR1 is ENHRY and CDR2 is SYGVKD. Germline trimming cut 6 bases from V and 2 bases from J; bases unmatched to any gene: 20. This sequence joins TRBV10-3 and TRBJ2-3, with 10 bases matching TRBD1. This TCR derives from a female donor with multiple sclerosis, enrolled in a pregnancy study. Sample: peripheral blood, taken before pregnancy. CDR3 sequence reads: CAIRAAPGQGLRRITDTQYF. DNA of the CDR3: TGTGCCATCAGAGCCGCCCCGGGACAGGGGCTTAGACGAATCACAGATACGCAGTATTTT.